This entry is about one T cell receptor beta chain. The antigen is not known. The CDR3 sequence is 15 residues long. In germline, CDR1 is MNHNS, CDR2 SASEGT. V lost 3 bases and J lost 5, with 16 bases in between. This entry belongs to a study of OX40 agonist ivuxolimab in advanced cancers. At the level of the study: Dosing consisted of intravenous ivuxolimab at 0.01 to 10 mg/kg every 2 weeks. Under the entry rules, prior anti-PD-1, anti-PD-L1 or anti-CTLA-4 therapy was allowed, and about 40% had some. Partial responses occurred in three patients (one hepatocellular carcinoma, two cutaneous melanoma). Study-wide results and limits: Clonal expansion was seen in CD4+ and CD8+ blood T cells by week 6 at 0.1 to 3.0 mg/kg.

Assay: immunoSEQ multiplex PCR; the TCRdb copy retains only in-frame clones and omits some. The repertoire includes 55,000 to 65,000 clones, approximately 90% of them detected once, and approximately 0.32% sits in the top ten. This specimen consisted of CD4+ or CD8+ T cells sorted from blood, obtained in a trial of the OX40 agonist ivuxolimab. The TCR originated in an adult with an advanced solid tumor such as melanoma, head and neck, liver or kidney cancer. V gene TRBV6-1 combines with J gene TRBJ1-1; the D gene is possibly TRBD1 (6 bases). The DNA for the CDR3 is TGTGCCAGCAGTGACGGGGGGGCTGGAAGTACTGAAGCTTTCTTT. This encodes CASSDGGAGSTEAFF.